This passage covers 18 T cell receptor beta chains from one sample sequenced in a study of blood T cell repertoires in COVID-19. Libraries were prepared by immunoSEQ multiplex PCR; TCRdb keeps only in-frame clonotypes and omits some of them. Of 230,000 or so clones in the sample, about 91% were seen once. The source material was peripheral blood. The receptors were gathered from a woman aged 40 to 55 who had recovered from COVID-19.

This clone was picked up a small number of times. The chain combines TRBV19 with TRBJ1-5, with 7 bases aligning to TRBD1. The CDR3 covers 13 residues. The V segment lost 3 bases and the J segment 4 bases; nucleotides outside the gene matches: 0. Per germline, CDR1 LNHDA and CDR2 SQIVND (reference sequence). As DNA, the CDR3 is TGTGCCAGTAGTATGGGACAGAATCAGCCCCAGCATTTT. It yields the protein CASSMGQNQPQHF. The full variable domain, in which reference TRBV19 and TRBJ1-5 provide the parts outside the CDR3, is DGGITQSPKYLFRKEGQNVTLSCEQNLNHDAMYWYRQDPGQGLRLIYYSQIVNDFQKGDIAEGYSVSREKKESFPLTVTSAQKNPTAFYLCASSMGQNQPQHFGDGTRLSIL.

The CDR3 DNA is TGTGCCAGCAGCTTGGGGGGACAGGGGTACTACGAGCAGTACTTC. As protein: CASSLGGQGYYEQYF. This rearrangement joins TRBV5-6 to TRBJ2-7; TRBD1 agrees at 10 bases. The CDR3 consists of 15 residues. Losses at the gene ends were 0 bases for V and 3 bases for J; bases not matched to a gene: 3. Germline V gene data show CDR1 as SGHDT and CDR2 as YYEEEE.

The chain links TRBV9 to TRBJ2-3, with 7 bases aligning to TRBD1. J gave up 5 bases and V 0 bases, and 3 bases lay outside the gene matches. The CDR3 totals 14 residues. Germline lookup yields CDR1 SGDLS and CDR2 YYNGEE. The CDR3: CASSVDQGVDTQYF. CDR3 sequence (DNA): TGTGCCAGCAGCGTAGATCAGGGGGTAGATACGCAGTATTTT.

The rearrangement links TRBV15 to TRBJ1-1, with TRBD1 identical over 10 bases. The V and J ends lost 4 bases and 5 bases, in that order; junction bases with no gene match: 7. The V gene's germline CDR1 is LNHNV and CDR2 YYDKDF (reference sequence). This CDR3 has 15 amino acids. CDR3 region: CATSTDRGHGTEAFF. CDR3 coding DNA: TGTGCCACCAGCACAGACAGGGGGCATGGGACTGAAGCTTTCTTT.

The rearrangement links TRBV5-1 to TRBJ1-1, with 10 bases that match TRBD1. CDR1 and CDR2 from the germline V gene are SGHRS and YFSETQ. J gave up 0 bases and V 0 bases, and 2 bases lay outside the gene matches. The CDR3 is 16 residues long. The CDR3 coding sequence is TGCGCCAGCAGCTTGGTGGGGACAGGGGTGAACACTGAAGCTTTCTTT. Protein: CASSLVGTGVNTEAFF.

The rearrangement joins TRBV28 to TRBJ1-1; no definite D call. V gave up 5 bases and J gave up 0 bases, with 10 bases separating them. Germline assignment: CDR1 MDHEN and CDR2 SYDVKM. This CDR3 has 14 residues. The CDR3 DNA sequence: TGTGCCAGCAGTAGAGGACTGATGAACACTGAAGCTTTCTTT. Protein product: CASSRGLMNTEAFF.

V gene TRBV23-1 combines with J gene TRBJ1-6; TRBD1 aligns across 7 bases. TRBV23-1 is an open reading frame whose function is uncertain. After removal of 0 bases from V and 7 bases from J, the junction contained 12 bases not matched to a gene. The CDR3 loop spans 18 amino acids. This chain's CDR3 is CASSQSGITGVLNSPLHF. The DNA for the CDR3 is TGCGCCAGCAGTCAATCGGGGATTACAGGGGTTCTAAATTCACCCCTCCACTTT.

This chain links TRBV7-9 with TRBJ1-1; TRBD1 is a possible D gene (5 bases). CDR1 is SEHNR, CDR2 FQNEAQ, per germline (reference sequence). The CDR3 is 15 residues long. V was trimmed by 5 bases and J by 0 bases, leaving 13 bases between them. The CDR3 sequence is CASSPPGNMNTEAFF. The DNA of the CDR3 is TGTGCCAGCAGCCCCCCAGGGAACATGAACACTGAAGCTTTCTTT.

The chain carries TRBV6-1 and TRBJ1-5; D ambiguous. The CDR3 spans 15 residues. V was cut by 2 bases and J by 0 bases, with 8 bases left in between. Germline lookup yields CDR1 MNHNS and CDR2 SASEGT. The CDR3 DNA reads as TGTGCCAGCAGTGAATCAGGAGGTAGCAATCAGCCCCAGCATTTT. Translated, it gives CASSESGGSNQPQHF.

This clone was detected only a few times. The V gene is TRBV28, the J gene TRBJ1-1; maybe TRBD1 (5 bases). The V end was cut by 5 bases, the J end by 5 bases, with 9 bases between. This CDR3 is built from 12 residues. Per the germline V gene, CDR1 is MDHEN and CDR2 is SYDVKM. CDR3 bases: TGTGCCAGCAGTCTCAGGGATACTGAAGCTTTCTTT. Amino acid sequence: CASSLRDTEAFF.

CDR3 in amino acids: CATSGQDLSGYTF. The CDR3 DNA reads TGTGCCACCAGTGGCCAGGATTTATCGGGCTACACCTTC. The rearrangement links TRBV24-1 to TRBJ1-2; D gene ambiguous. Germline V CDR1 and CDR2: KGHDR, SFDVKD. The CDR3 spans 13 residues. V was trimmed by 5 bases and J by 8 bases, leaving 14 bases between them.

The chain recombines TRBV7-2 with TRBJ2-1; TRBD1 is a possible D gene (7 bases). The CDR3 contains 17 residues. Germline V gene lookup returns CDR1 SGHTA and CDR2 FQGNSA. V lost 1 base to trimming and J lost 0 bases, with 13 bases between them. The CDR3 DNA is TGTGCCAGCAGCTTAGGGACAGGACTACCCTCCTACAATGAGCAGTTCTTC. It codes for CASSLGTGLPSYNEQFF.

The sample holds one count of this clone. CDR3 region: CAWSVRQGWTEAFF. The CDR3 nucleotides read TGTGCCTGGAGTGTACGCCAGGGTTGGACTGAAGCTTTCTTT. V and J are TRBV30 and TRBJ1-1; possibly TRBD1 for D (5 bases). Germline V gene sequence: CDR1 GTSNPN, CDR2 SVGIG (reference sequence). V lost 0 bases and J lost 5, with 13 bases in between. CDR3 length: 14 amino acids.

The chain is built from TRBV20-1 and TRBJ2-3; TRBD2 aligns across 7 bases. Germline V gene sequence: CDR1 DFQATT, CDR2 SNEGSKA (reference sequence). After removal of 3 bases from V and 2 bases from J, the junction contained 11 bases not matched to a gene. This CDR3 comprises 16 residues. The CDR3 nucleotides read TGCAGTGCTAGTCTCCTAGAGCTAGCGGTCACAGATACGCAGTATTTT. This gives the protein CSASLLELAVTDTQYF.

The V and J genes are TRBV7-2 and TRBJ2-2; 7 bases are shared with TRBD1. Germline CDR1 SGHTA, CDR2 FQGNSA. The CDR3 sequence is 14 residues long. J gave up 4 bases and V 5 bases, and 4 bases lay outside the gene matches. CDR3 nucleotide sequence: TGTGCCAGCAGCATAAGGGACAGCACCGGGGAGCTGTTTTTT. This gives the protein CASSIRDSTGELFF.

The V call is TRBV19, the J call TRBJ1-1, with TRBD1 matching 9 bases. Per the germline V gene, CDR1 is LNHDA and CDR2 is SQIVND (reference sequence). The junction had 15 bases not matched to a gene; V was cut back by 6 bases and J by 10 bases. The CDR3 loop spans 15 amino acids. CDR3 amino acids: CASSQISGTGKIAFF. The DNA of the CDR3 is TGTGCCAGTAGCCAAATTTCCGGGACAGGGAAAATAGCTTTCTTT.

This rearrangement joins TRBV5-4 to TRBJ2-1; no definite D call. Germline lookup yields CDR1 SGHNT and CDR2 YYREEE (reference sequence). Deletions cut 2 bases from V and 9 bases from J, with 6 bases between. This CDR3 comprises 11 residues. The CDR3 loop is CASSLEAEQFF. DNA of the CDR3: TGTGCCAGCAGCTTAGAGGCTGAGCAGTTCTTC.

The chain links TRBV6-1 to TRBJ2-7, with 10 nucleotides matching TRBD2. Germline-derived CDR1 and CDR2 are MNHNS and SASEGT. The CDR3 contains 16 residues. The V gene end was trimmed by 1 base and the J gene end by 7 bases; junction bases not matched to a gene: 10. CDR3 amino acids: CASSEEAGGSLGEQYF. The CDR3 DNA reads TGTGCCAGCAGTGAAGAAGCGGGGGGGTCCCTTGGGGAGCAGTACTTC.